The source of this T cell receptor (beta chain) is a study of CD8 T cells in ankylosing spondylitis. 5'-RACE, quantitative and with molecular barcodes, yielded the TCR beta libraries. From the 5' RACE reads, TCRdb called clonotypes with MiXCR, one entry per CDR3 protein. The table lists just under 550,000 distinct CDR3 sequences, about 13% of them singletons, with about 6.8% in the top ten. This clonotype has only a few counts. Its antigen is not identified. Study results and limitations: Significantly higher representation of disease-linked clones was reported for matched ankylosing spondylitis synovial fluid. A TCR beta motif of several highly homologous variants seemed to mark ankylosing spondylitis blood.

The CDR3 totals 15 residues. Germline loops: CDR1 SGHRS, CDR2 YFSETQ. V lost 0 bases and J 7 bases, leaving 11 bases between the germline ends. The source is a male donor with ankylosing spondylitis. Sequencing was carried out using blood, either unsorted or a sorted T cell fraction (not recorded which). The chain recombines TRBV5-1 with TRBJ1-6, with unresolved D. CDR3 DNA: TGCGCCAGCAGCTTGGGTGACGTGCTGAATTCACCCCTCCACTTT. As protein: CASSLGDVLNSPLHF.